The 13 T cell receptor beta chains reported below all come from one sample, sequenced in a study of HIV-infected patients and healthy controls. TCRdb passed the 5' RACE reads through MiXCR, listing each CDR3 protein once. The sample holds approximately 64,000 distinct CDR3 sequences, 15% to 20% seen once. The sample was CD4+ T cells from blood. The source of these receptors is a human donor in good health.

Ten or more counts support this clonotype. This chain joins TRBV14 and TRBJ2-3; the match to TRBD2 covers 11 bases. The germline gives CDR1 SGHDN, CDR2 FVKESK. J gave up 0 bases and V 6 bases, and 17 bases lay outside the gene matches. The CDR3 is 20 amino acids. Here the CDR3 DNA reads TGTGCCAGCAGTCGGGCATCCGGGACTAGCGGAGTTCCTAGCACAGATACGCAGTATTTT. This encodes CASSRASGTSGVPSTDTQYF.

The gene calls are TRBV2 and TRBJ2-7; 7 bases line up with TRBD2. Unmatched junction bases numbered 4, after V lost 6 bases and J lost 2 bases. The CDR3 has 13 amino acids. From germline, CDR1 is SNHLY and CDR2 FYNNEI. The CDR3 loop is CASRFAGAYEQYF. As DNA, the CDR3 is TGTGCCAGCAGGTTCGCGGGAGCCTACGAGCAGTACTTC.

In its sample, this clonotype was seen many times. CDR3 region: CSVVAGVTEAFF. In DNA form, the CDR3 reads TGCAGCGTTGTTGCAGGGGTCACTGAAGCTTTCTTT. The chain combines TRBV29-1 with TRBJ1-1; weak D call: TRBD1 (6 bases). Trimming stripped 4 bases from V and 4 bases from J, with 10 bases between. The CDR3 length is 12 residues. Per germline, CDR1 SQVTM and CDR2 ANQGSEA.

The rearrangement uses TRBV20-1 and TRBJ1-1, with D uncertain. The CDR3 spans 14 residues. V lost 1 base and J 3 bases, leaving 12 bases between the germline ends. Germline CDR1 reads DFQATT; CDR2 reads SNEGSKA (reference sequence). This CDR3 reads CSARATDLYTEAFF. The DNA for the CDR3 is TGCAGTGCTAGAGCAACTGATCTCTACACTGAAGCTTTCTTT.

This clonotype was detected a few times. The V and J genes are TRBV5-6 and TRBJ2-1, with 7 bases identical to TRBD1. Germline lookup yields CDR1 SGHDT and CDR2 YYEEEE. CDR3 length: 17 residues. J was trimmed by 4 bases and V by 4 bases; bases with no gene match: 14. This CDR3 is CASSPAIGTAFYNEQFF. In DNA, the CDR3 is TGTGCCAGCAGCCCCGCAATCGGGACAGCCTTTTACAATGAGCAGTTCTTC.

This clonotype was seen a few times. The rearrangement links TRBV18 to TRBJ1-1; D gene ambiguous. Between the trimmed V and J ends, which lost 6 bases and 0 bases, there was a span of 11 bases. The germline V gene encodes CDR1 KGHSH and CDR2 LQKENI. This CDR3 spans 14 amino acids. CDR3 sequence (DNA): TGTGCCAGCTCGCCAGACCGCATGAACACTGAAGCTTTCTTT. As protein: CASSPDRMNTEAFF.

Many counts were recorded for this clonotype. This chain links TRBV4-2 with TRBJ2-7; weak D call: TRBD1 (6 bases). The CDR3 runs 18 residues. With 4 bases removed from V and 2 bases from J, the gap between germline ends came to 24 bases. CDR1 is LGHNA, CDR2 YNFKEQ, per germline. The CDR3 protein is CASSRSQARTEIPYEQYF. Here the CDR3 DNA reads TGTGCCAGCAGCCGATCGCAGGCGAGGACAGAAATTCCCTACGAGCAGTACTTC.

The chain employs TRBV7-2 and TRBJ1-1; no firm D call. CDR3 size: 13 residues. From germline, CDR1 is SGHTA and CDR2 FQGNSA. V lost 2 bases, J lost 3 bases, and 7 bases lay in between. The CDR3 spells CASSLTTHTEAFF. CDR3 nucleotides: TGTGCCAGCAGCTTAACGACTCACACTGAAGCTTTCTTT.

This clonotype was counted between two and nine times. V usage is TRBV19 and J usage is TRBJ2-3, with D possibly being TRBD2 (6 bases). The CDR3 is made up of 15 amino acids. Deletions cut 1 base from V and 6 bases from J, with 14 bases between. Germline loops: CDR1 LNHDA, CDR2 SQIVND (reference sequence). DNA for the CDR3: TGTGCCAGTAGTATAGGAGGGGCTAGCGACGATACGCAGTATTTT. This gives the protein CASSIGGASDDTQYF. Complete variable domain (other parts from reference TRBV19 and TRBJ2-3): DGGITQSPKYLFRKEGQNVTLSCEQNLNHDAMYWYRQDPGQGLRLIYYSQIVNDFQKGDIAEGYSVSREKKESFPLTVTSAQKNPTAFYLCASSIGGASDDTQYFGPGTRLTVL.

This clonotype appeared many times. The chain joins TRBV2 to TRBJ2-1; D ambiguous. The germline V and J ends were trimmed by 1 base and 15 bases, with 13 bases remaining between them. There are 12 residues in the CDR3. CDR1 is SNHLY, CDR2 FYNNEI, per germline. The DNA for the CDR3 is TGTGCCAGCAGTGAAGAGGGCACAAGCCCGTTCTTC. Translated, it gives CASSEEGTSPFF.

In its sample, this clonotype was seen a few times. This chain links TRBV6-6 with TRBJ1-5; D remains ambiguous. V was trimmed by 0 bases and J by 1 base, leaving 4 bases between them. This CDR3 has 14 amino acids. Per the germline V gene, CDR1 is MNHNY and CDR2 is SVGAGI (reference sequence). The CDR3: CASSYSGSNQPQHF. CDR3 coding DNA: TGTGCCAGCAGTTACTCAGGGAGCAATCAGCCCCAGCATTTT.

CDR3 amino acids: CSARTGRGTDTQYF. The CDR3 bases are TGCAGTGCCCGTACGGGTAGAGGTACAGATACGCAGTATTTT. The chain carries TRBV20-1 and TRBJ2-3; D ambiguous. Germline CDR1 reads DFQATT; CDR2 reads SNEGSKA (reference sequence). The CDR3 runs 14 residues. Trimming left V 6 bases short and J 3 bases short, with 16 bases between.

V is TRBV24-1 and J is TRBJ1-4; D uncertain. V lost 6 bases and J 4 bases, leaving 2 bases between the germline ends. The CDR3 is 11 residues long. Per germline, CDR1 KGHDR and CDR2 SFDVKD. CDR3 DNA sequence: TGTGCCACCAGTCTTAATGAAAAACTGTTTTTT. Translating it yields CATSLNEKLFF.